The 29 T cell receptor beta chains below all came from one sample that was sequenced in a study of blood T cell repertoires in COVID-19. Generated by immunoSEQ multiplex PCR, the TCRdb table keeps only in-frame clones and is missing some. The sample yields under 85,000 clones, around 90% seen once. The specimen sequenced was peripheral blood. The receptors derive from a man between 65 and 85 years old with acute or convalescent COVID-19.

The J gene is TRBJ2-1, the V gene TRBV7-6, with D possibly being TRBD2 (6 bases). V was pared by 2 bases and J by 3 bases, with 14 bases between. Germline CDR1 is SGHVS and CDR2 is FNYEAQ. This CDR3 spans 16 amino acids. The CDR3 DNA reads TGTGCCAGCAGCTTATCGTCCGGGGGATACTACAATGAGCAGTTCTTC. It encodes CASSLSSGGYYNEQFF.

The CDR3 DNA is TGTGCCAGCAGTTTCCCCCCCCTCAGCTACGAGCAGTACTTC. Translating gives CASSFPPLSYEQYF. The chain employs TRBV28 and TRBJ2-7; no reliable D call. The germline CDR1 and CDR2 sequences are MDHEN and SYDVKM. This CDR3 has 14 amino acids. Deletions cut 3 bases from V and 3 bases from J, with 12 bases between. The entire variable domain, with the rest obtained from reference TRBV28 and TRBJ2-7, is as follows: DVKVTQSSRYLVKRTGEKVFLECVQDMDHENMFWYRQDPGLGLRLIYFSYDVKMKEKGDIPEGYSVSREKKERFSLILESASTNQTSMYLCASSFPPLSYEQYFGPGTRLTVT.

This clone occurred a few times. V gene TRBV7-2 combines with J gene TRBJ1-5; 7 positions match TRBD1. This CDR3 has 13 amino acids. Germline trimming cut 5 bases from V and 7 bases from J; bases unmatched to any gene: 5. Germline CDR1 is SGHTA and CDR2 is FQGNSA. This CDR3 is CASSGTTGQPQHF. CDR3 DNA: TGTGCCAGCAGCGGGACGACAGGGCAGCCCCAGCATTTT.

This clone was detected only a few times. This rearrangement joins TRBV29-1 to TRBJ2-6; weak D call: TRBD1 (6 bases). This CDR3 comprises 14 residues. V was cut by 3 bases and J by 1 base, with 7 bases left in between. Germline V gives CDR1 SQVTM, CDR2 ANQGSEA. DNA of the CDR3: TGCAGCGTTGAGACAGGTTCTGGGGCCAACGTCCTGACTTTC. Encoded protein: CSVETGSGANVLTF.

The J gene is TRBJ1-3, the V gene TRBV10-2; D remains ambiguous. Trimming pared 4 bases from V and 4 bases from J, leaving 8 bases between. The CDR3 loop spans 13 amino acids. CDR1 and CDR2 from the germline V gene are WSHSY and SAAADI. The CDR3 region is CASSASQGNTIYF. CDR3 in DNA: TGCGCCAGCAGTGCCAGTCAGGGAAACACCATATATTTT.

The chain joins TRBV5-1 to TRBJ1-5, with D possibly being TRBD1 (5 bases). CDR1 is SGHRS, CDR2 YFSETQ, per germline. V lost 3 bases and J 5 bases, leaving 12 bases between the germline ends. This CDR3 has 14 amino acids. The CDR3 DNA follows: TGCGCCAGCAGCTCGTCGGGGGGATATCAGCCCCAGCATTTT. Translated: CASSSSGGYQPQHF.

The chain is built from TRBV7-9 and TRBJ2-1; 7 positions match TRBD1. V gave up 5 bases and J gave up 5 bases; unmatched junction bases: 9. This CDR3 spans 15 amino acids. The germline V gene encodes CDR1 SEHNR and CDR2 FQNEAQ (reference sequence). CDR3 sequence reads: CASSPRQGANNEQFF. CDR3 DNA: TGTGCCAGCAGCCCCAGACAGGGTGCAAACAATGAGCAGTTCTTC.

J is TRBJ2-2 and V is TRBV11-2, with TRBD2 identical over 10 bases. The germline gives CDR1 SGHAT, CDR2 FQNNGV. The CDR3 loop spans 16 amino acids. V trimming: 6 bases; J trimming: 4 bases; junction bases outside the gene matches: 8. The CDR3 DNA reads TGTGCCAGCAGAGCTAGCGGGAGATCGGCCACCGGGGAGCTGTTTTTT. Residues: CASRASGRSATGELFF.

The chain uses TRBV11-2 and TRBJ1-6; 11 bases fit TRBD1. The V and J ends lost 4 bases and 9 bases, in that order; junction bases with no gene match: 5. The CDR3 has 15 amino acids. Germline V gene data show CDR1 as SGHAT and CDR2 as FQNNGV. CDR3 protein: CASSSWTGGSSPLHF. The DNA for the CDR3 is TGTGCCAGCAGCTCCTGGACAGGGGGCAGTTCACCCCTCCACTTT.

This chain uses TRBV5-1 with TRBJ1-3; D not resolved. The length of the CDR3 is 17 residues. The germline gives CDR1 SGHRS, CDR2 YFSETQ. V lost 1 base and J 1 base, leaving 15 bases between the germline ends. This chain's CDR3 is CASSLMEIVGSGNTIYF. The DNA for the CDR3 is TGCGCCAGCAGCTTGATGGAGATTGTTGGTTCTGGAAACACCATATATTTT.

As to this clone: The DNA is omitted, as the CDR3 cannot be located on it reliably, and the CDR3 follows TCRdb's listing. CDR3: CASSPFAQGTNLEEYF. This chain links TRBV5-5 with TRBJ1-5; the table gives TRBD1 as D, unverified against the DNA. Germline-derived CDR1 and CDR2 are SGHKS and YYEKEE (reference sequence). The CDR3 totals 16 residues, both ends included.

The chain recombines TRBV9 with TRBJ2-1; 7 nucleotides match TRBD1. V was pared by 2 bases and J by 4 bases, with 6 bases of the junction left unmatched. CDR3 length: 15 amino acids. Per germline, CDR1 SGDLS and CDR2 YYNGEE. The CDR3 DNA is TGTGCCAGCAGCGTTGGGGACAGCAGTTACAATGAGCAGTTCTTC. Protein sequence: CASSVGDSSYNEQFF.

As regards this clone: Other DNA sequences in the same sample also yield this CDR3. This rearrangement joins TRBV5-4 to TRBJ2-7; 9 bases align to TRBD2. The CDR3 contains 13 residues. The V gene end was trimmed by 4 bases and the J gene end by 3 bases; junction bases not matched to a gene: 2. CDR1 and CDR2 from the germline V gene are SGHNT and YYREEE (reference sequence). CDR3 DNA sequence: TGTGCCAGCAGCCTAGCGGGAAGCTACGAGCAGTACTTC. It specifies CASSLAGSYEQYF.

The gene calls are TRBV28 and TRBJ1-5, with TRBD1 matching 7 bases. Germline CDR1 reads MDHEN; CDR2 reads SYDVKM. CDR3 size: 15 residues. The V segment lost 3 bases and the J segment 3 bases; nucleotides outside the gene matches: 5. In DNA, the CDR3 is TGTGCCAGCAGTTTGAGGGGGCCTTTCAATCAGCCCCAGCATTTT. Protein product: CASSLRGPFNQPQHF.

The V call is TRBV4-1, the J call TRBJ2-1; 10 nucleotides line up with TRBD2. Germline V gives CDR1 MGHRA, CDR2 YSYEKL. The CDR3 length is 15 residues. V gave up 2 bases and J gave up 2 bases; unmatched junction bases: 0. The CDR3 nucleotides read TGCGCCAGCAGCCAACTAGCGGGGGCCTACAATGAGCAGTTCTTC. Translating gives CASSQLAGAYNEQFF.

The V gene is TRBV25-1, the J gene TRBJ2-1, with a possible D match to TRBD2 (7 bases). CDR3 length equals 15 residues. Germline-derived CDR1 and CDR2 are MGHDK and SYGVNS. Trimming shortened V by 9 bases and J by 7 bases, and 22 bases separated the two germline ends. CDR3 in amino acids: CASTGARAGENEQFF. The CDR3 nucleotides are TGTGCCAGTACGGGGGCGCGGGCGGGAGAGAATGAGCAGTTCTTC.

CDR3 amino acids: CASSPTSGRSYNEQFF. The CDR3 DNA reads as TGTGCCAGCAGCCCTACTAGCGGGAGGTCCTACAATGAGCAGTTCTTC. This rearrangement joins TRBV3-1 (or the pseudogene TRBV3-2) to TRBJ2-1; 12 bases map to TRBD2. CDR1 LGHDT and CDR2 YNNKEL come from the germline V gene (reference sequence). The CDR3 is 16 residues long. V dropped 4 bases and J dropped 1; count of bases not matched to a gene: 2.

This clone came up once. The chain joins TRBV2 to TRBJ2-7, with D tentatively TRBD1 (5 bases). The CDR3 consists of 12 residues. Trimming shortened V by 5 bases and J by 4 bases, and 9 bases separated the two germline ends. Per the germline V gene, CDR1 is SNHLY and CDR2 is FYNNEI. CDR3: CASSIAGYEQYF. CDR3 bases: TGTGCCAGCAGTATTGCAGGGTACGAGCAGTACTTC.

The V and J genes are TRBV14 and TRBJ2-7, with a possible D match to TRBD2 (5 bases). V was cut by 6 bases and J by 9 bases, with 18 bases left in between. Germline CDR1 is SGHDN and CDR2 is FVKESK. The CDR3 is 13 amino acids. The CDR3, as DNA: TGTGCCAGCAGGCACGCATCGGGAATCCCGCAGTACTTC. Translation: CASRHASGIPQYF.

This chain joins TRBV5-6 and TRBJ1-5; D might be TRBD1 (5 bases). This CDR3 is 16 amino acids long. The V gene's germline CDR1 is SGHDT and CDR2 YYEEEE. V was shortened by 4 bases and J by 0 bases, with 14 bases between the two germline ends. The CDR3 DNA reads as TGTGCCAGCAGCCAGAAACGGGGGGTTAGCAATCAGCCCCAGCATTTT. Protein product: CASSQKRGVSNQPQHF.

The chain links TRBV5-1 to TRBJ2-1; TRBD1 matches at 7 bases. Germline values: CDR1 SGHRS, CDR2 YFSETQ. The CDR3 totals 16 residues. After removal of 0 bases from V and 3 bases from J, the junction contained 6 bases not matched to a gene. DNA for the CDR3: TGCGCCAGCAGCTTGGGCGAGGGGGCCAGCTACAATGAGCAGTTCTTC. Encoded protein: CASSLGEGASYNEQFF. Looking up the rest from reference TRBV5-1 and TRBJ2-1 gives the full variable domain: KAGVTQTPRYLIKTRGQQVTLSCSPISGHRSVSWYQQTPGQGLQFLFEYFSETQRNKGNFPGRFSGRQFSNSRSEMNVSTLELGDSALYLCASSLGEGASYNEQFFGPGTRLTVL.

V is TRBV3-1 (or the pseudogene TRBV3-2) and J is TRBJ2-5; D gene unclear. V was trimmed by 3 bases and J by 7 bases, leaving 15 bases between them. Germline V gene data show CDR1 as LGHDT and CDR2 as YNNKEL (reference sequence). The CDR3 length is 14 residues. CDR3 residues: CASSQPGSLGTQYF. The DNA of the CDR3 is TGTGCCAGCAGCCAGCCCGGGTCCTTGGGGACCCAGTACTTC.

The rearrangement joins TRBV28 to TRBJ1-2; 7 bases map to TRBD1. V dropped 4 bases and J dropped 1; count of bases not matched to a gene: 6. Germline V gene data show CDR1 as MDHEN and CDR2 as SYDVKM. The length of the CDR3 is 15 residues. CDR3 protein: CASSSTGMNNYGYTF. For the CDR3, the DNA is TGTGCCAGCAGTTCGACAGGGATGAATAACTATGGCTACACCTTC.

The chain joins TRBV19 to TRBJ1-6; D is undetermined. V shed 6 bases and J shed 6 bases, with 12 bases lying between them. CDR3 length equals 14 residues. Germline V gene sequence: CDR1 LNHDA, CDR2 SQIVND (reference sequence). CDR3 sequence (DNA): TGTGCCAGTAGGGAAAGGGAGAGTAATTCACCCCTCCACTTT. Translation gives CASRERESNSPLHF.

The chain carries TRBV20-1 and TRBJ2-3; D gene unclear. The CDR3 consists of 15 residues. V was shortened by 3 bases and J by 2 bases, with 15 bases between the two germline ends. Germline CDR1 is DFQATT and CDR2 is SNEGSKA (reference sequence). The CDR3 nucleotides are TGCAGTGCTAGTCTAGAATTTCCCCACACAGATACGCAGTATTTT. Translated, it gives CSASLEFPHTDTQYF.

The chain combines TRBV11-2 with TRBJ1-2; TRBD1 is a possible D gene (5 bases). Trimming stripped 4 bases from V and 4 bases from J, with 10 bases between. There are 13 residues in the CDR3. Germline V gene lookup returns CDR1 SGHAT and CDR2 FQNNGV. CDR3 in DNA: TGTGCCAGCAGCTCGACAGCCTTCTATGGCTACACCTTC. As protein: CASSSTAFYGYTF.

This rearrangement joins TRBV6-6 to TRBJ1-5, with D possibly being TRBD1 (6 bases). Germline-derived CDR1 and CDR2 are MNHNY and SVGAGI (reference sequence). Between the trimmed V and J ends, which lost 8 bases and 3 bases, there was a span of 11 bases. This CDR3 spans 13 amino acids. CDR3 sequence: CASVTGHNQPQHF. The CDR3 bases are TGTGCCAGCGTGACAGGTCACAATCAGCCCCAGCATTTT.

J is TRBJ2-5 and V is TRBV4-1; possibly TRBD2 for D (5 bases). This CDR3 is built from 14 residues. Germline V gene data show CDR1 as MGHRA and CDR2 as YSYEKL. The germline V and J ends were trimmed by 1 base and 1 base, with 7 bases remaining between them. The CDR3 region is CASSQVDFQETQYF. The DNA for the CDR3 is TGCGCCAGCAGCCAAGTGGACTTCCAAGAGACCCAGTACTTC.

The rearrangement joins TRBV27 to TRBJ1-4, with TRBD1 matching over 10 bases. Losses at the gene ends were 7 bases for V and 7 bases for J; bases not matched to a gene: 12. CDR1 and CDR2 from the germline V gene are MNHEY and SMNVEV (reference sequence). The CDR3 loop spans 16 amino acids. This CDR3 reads CASTLWGTGVCEKLFF. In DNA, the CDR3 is TGTGCCAGCACATTATGGGGGACAGGGGTCTGTGAAAAACTGTTTTTT. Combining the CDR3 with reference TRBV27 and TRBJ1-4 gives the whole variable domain EAQVTQNPRYLITVTGKKLTVTCSQNMNHEYMSWYRQDPGLGLRQIYYSMNVEVTDKGDVPEGYKVSRKEKRNFPLILESPSPNQTSLYFCASTLWGTGVCEKLFFGSGTQLSVL.